This TCR beta chain was documented in a study of blood T cell repertoires in COVID-19. At the level of the study: Sources were T cells, B-cell-depleted T cells, or PBMCs; the material itself was cDNA or gDNA.

From germline, CDR1 is SGHDN and CDR2 FVKESK. V gave up 5 bases and J gave up 4 bases; unmatched junction bases: 2. The length of the CDR3 is 13 residues. Using immunoSEQ multiplex PCR, the repertoire was profiled, and TCRdb retains in-frame clones only, with some absent. Here the sample spans 150,000 to 200,000 clones, approximately 95% being singletons. This TCR came from an older woman with COVID-19, enrolled during active disease. Sequenced input: peripheral blood. The chain combines TRBV14 with TRBJ1-1; 9 nucleotides line up with TRBD1. The CDR3 loop reads CASSTTGGTEAFF. CDR3 DNA: TGTGCCAGCAGCACGACAGGGGGCACTGAAGCTTTCTTT.